This is a list of T cell receptor beta chains from one sample in a study of T cells in Graves' hyperthyroidism and ophthalmopathy. TCRdb redid the calling of the multiplex PCR reads with MiXCR, one entry per CDR3 protein. Among 370,000 or so distinct CDR3 sequences listed, roughly 25% were seen once. Sequencing was done on a sample of blood. The receptors derive from a man in his fifties or sixties with Graves' hyperthyroidism. The CDR3 runs from the conserved cysteine through the conserved F or W. D genes are given only for firm matches. Rows give clone size only sometimes, using once, few, many, or a class for an expanded clone.

>NA|TRBJ2-2|TRBD1|TRBV27
TGTGCCAGCAGCTCGGGACAGGGGCATCCCGGGGAGCTATTTTTT
CASSSGQGHPGELFF
>NA|TRBJ1-1|NA|TRBV19
TGTGCCAGTAGGCGACGGGGTTACACTGAAGCTTTCTTT
CASRRRGYTEAFF
>NA|TRBJ2-3|TRBD2|TRBV20-1
TGCAGTGCTAGAGATTCCCTAGCGGGAGGGCCCACGGATACGCAGTATTTT
CSARDSLAGGPTDTQYF
>few|TRBJ2-7|TRBD2|TRBV7-9
TGTGCCAGCAGCTCTCTAGCGGAACTCTACGAGCAGTACTTC
CASSSLAELYEQYF
>NA|TRBJ2-2|TRBD2|TRBV5-8
TGCGCCAGCAGGACTAGCGACACCGGGGAGCTGTTTTTT
CASRTSDTGELFF
>NA|TRBJ1-1|NA|TRBV9
TGTGCCAGCAGCGTTTCCGGACAGATGAACACTGAAGCTTTCTTT
CASSVSGQMNTEAFF
>NA|TRBJ1-1|NA|TRBV7-2
TGTGCCAGCAGCTCCGATGGGGCGGGCACTGAAGCTTTCTTT
CASSSDGAGTEAFF
>few|TRBJ2-1|TRBD1|TRBV27
TGTGCCAGCAGTAGGGACAGGCTCAATGAGCAGTTCTTC
CASSRDRLNEQFF
>many|TRBJ2-7|NA|TRBV2
TGTGCCAGCAGTGACTCCGGACCGTCAGGAATCAAGCAGTACTTC
CASSDSGPSGIKQYF
>NA|TRBJ2-1|NA|TRBV13
TGTGCCAGCAGCTTAGTCTATAGTGAGCAGTTCTTC
CASSLVYSEQFF
>NA|TRBJ1-3|NA|TRBV5-5
TGTGCCAGCAGCTTGGCCATTAGGGTAGAAAACACCATATATTTT
CASSLAIRVENTIYF
>few|TRBJ1-1|NA|TRBV11-2
TGTGCCAGCAGCAGACAGACTGAAGCTTTCTTT
CASSRQTEAFF
>NA|TRBJ1-2|NA|TRBV5-1
TGCGCCAGCAGCCATCCCGTTGGGGGGAAAGGCTACACCTTC
CASSHPVGGKGYTF
>many|TRBJ2-1|TRBD1|TRBV5-1
TGCGCCAGCAGCTTGTTTGCGGGACAGGGGCATGAGCAGTTCTTC
CASSLFAGQGHEQFF
>NA|TRBJ1-5|TRBD1|TRBV7-9
TGTGCCAGCAGCGGCGGACAGGGGTTTCAGCCCCAGCATTTT
CASSGGQGFQPQHF
>few|TRBJ2-4|NA|TRBV5-6
TGTGCCAGCAGCGATAGGACAGATGGGAGAAACATTCAGTACTTC
CASSDRTDGRNIQYF
>many|TRBJ1-1|NA|TRBV6-1
TGTGCCAGCAGTCCCCAGTCCCGGGGCGGCACTGAAGCTTTCTTT
CASSPQSRGGTEAFF
>many|TRBJ1-2|NA|TRBV11-3
TGTGCCAGCAGCGCTAGCAGACATACAGCGAGCTACACCTTC
CASSASRHTASYTF